This T cell receptor beta chain originates from a study of blood T cell repertoires in COVID-19. As originally analysed: Counts of nucleated cells, estimated from reference gene primer amplification, were obtained. Sequencing was performed with immunoSEQ multiplex PCR; in TCRdb, only in-frame clones are kept and a portion is missing. The V and J calls and the clone size are those of that table, but D and trimming were determined from the DNA. The repertoire consists of about 390,000 clones, with around 87% occurring once and the leading ten covering 2% to 2.5%. This clone was counted many times. The clonotype was recovered from a woman aged 55-69 years with COVID-19, enrolled during active disease. Sequenced material: peripheral blood.

The CDR3 bases are TGTGCCAGCAGTTTTACGAGGGGGGGCTGGGAGACCCAGTACTTC. Translation gives CASSFTRGGWETQYF. V and J are TRBV27 and TRBJ2-5, with D perhaps TRBD2 (7 bases). Trimming left V 3 bases short and J 5 bases short, with 16 bases between. CDR1 is MNHEY, CDR2 SMNVEV, per germline (reference sequence). This CDR3 contains 15 residues.